These 29 T cell receptor beta chains were sequenced from one sample in a study of blood T cell repertoires in COVID-19. Profiling relied on immunoSEQ multiplex PCR, and the TCRdb table lists in-frame clones only, not all of them. The sample carries 110,000 to 150,000 clones, 85% recorded once. Sample: PBMCs or T cells enriched from blood (not recorded which). These receptors were collected from a woman between 35 and 50 years old who had recovered from COVID-19.

This clone was counted a few times. This chain links TRBV6-1 with TRBJ2-5, with 9 bases that match TRBD1. The CDR3 length is 16 residues. Germline V gene lookup returns CDR1 MNHNS and CDR2 SASEGT. Germline trimming cut 0 bases from V and 1 base from J; bases unmatched to any gene: 3. For the CDR3, the DNA is TGTGCCAGCAGTGAAGCTTCGGGACAGGGCCAAGAGACCCAGTACTTC. Its protein product is CASSEASGQGQETQYF.

This chain connects TRBV3-1 (or the pseudogene TRBV3-2) to TRBJ2-5; D might be TRBD2 (6 bases). CDR1 and CDR2 (germline): LGHDT, YNNKEL (reference sequence). The length of the CDR3 is 14 residues. Trimming took off 2 bases at V and 5 bases at J, with 12 bases between the two ends. This CDR3 reads CASSQPGTQETQYF. The CDR3 nucleotides read TGTGCCAGCAGCCAACCGGGGACTCAGGAGACCCAGTACTTC.

The chain carries TRBV30 and TRBJ2-3; D is perhaps TRBD2 (6 bases). Germline assignment: CDR1 GTSNPN and CDR2 SVGIG (reference sequence). Between the trimmed V and J ends, which lost 0 bases and 1 base, there was a span of 20 bases. The CDR3 consists of 18 residues. The CDR3 DNA reads as TGTGCCTGGAGTGTAAACAGCGGGTTAGCTACAGGCACAGATACGCAGTATTTT. Residues: CAWSVNSGLATGTDTQYF.

The gene calls are TRBV18 and TRBJ1-1, with D possibly matching TRBD1 (5 bases). This CDR3 has 16 amino acids. Trimming removed 4 bases from V and 6 bases from J, with 21 bases in between. The germline gives CDR1 KGHSH, CDR2 LQKENI. The CDR3 reads CASSLFGGADLSEAFF. In nucleotides, the CDR3 is TGTGCCAGCTCACTGTTCGGGGGTGCGGATCTTTCTGAAGCTTTCTTT.

The chain links TRBV18 to TRBJ2-2; 7 bases fit TRBD1. The germline V gene encodes CDR1 KGHSH and CDR2 LQKENI. Trimming removed 4 bases from V and 0 bases from J; junction bases left unmatched: 8. The length of the CDR3 is 17 residues. In DNA form, the CDR3 reads TGTGCCAGCTCACAGGTCAGGGGGAGCACGAACACCGGGGAGCTGTTTTTT. Translation gives CASSQVRGSTNTGELFF.

This rearrangement joins TRBV12-3 or TRBV12-4 to TRBJ2-1; D is uncertain. V lost 2 bases to trimming and J lost 10 bases, with 6 bases between them. The CDR3 extends over 11 amino acids. Here the CDR3 DNA reads TGTGCCAGCAGTTTACGGGTAGAGCAGTTCTTC. Translation gives CASSLRVEQFF.

V usage is TRBV18 and J usage is TRBJ1-2; perhaps TRBD1 as D (6 bases). Germline CDR1 KGHSH, CDR2 LQKENI. The V end was cut by 6 bases, the J end by 1 base, with 12 bases between. The CDR3 extends over 14 amino acids. The CDR3 sequence is CASSHRESNYGYTF. The CDR3 bases are TGTGCCAGCTCCCACAGGGAGAGTAACTATGGCTACACCTTC.

The chain combines TRBV7-8 with TRBJ2-1; 9 positions match TRBD2. This CDR3 comprises 22 residues. The germline CDR1 and CDR2 sequences are SGHVS and FQNEAQ. V was clipped by 2 bases and J by 1 base; unmatched bases: 21. The CDR3 is CASSLSRTSDPKGVISYNEQFF. CDR3 in DNA: TGTGCCAGCAGCTTATCTAGGACTAGCGATCCAAAAGGGGTAATATCCTACAATGAGCAGTTCTTC.

In its sample, this clone was seen once. CDR3 nucleotide sequence: TGCAGCGTTGGGACAGCCTCGAACACCGGGGAGCTGTTTTTT. Its translation: CSVGTASNTGELFF. The rearrangement uses TRBV29-1 and TRBJ2-2; tentative D call: TRBD1 (6 bases). V was pared by 4 bases and J by 0 bases, with 9 bases between. The CDR3 loop spans 14 amino acids. The germline V gene encodes CDR1 SQVTM and CDR2 ANQGSEA.

This sequence joins TRBV7-6 and TRBJ1-3, with unresolved D. The V end was cut by 5 bases, the J end by 0 bases, with 8 bases between. CDR3 size: 14 residues. Germline V gene sequence: CDR1 SGHVS, CDR2 FNYEAQ. The CDR3 loop is CASSTGSSGNTIYF. The CDR3 DNA follows: TGTGCCAGCAGCACCGGGAGCTCTGGAAACACCATATATTTT.

This sequence joins TRBV7-9 and TRBJ2-7, with 7 positions matching TRBD2. Per the germline V gene, CDR1 is SEHNR and CDR2 is FQNEAQ (reference sequence). Trimming took 5 bases from V and 2 from J; bases not matched to a gene: 12. The CDR3 extends over 16 amino acids. CDR3 protein: CASSGAALAGPYEQYF. The DNA of the CDR3 is TGTGCCAGCAGCGGGGCGGCATTAGCGGGTCCCTACGAGCAGTACTTC.

The rearrangement uses TRBV2 and TRBJ2-3, with TRBD2 identical over 7 bases. Germline V gene data show CDR1 as SNHLY and CDR2 as FYNNEI. CDR3 length: 15 residues. Trimming took 10 bases from V and 4 from J; bases not matched to a gene: 14. CDR3 sequence: CANSPLVGGSDTQYF. CDR3 coding DNA: TGTGCCAACTCTCCTTTGGTCGGGGGGTCAGATACGCAGTATTTT.

J is TRBJ1-4 and V is TRBV7-6, with D perhaps matching TRBD1 (6 bases). The CDR3 contains 13 residues. The V end lost 5 bases, the J end lost 7 bases, and 11 bases lay between the germline ends. Germline CDR1 SGHVS, CDR2 FNYEAQ. The CDR3 DNA is TGTGCCAGCAGCCCCCGGGACATTGAAAAACTGTTTTTT. Translating it yields CASSPRDIEKLFF.

This clone was observed once. V usage is TRBV7-2 and J usage is TRBJ1-1; 9 bases are a match to TRBD1. V lost 4 bases, J lost 1 base, and 7 bases stayed unmatched. The germline gives CDR1 SGHTA, CDR2 FQGNSA. The CDR3 runs to 16 residues. The CDR3 DNA sequence: TGTGCCAGCAGCTCGTCGGACAGGGGCGAGAACACTGAAGCTTTCTTT. It yields the protein CASSSSDRGENTEAFF.

V usage is TRBV4-2 and J usage is TRBJ2-1, with D perhaps matching TRBD2 (5 bases). Germline V CDR1 and CDR2: LGHNA, YNFKEQ. Trimming left V 0 bases short and J 8 bases short, with 14 bases between. The CDR3 is 15 amino acids. CDR3 protein: CASSQESLLSDEQFF. The CDR3 DNA follows: TGTGCCAGCAGCCAAGAGTCACTACTTAGCGATGAGCAGTTCTTC.

This clone was seen only once. The chain is built from TRBV5-8 and TRBJ1-1, with D possibly matching TRBD1 (5 bases). This CDR3 has 13 amino acids. V lost 4 bases, J lost 0 bases, and 7 bases lay in between. CDR1 is SGHTS, CDR2 YDEGEE, per germline. The chain's CDR3 is CASSSRVNTEAFF. The CDR3 bases are TGTGCCAGCAGCAGCAGGGTGAACACTGAAGCTTTCTTT.

The V gene is TRBV5-5, the J gene TRBJ2-4; D is possibly TRBD1 (6 bases). This CDR3 has 15 amino acids. V lost 4 bases, J lost 5 bases, and 16 bases lay in between. Germline V CDR1 and CDR2: SGHKS, YYEKEE (reference sequence). The CDR3, as DNA: TGTGCCAGCAGCCACCAGGGGTCGGAGCAAAACATTCAGTACTTC. Translation gives CASSHQGSEQNIQYF.

The chain uses TRBV27 and TRBJ2-5; TRBD1 is a possible D gene (6 bases). The CDR3 loop spans 14 amino acids. With 5 bases removed from V and 7 bases from J, the gap between germline ends came to 17 bases. Germline CDR1 is MNHEY and CDR2 is SMNVEV (reference sequence). The CDR3 loop is CASSPTGQPGTQYF. DNA for the CDR3: TGTGCCAGCAGTCCAACGGGACAACCAGGGACCCAGTACTTC.

The CDR3 DNA is TGTGCCAGTAAGACAGGGACTAGCACAGATACGCAGTATTTT. Translating gives CASKTGTSTDTQYF. This chain joins TRBV27 and TRBJ2-3; perhaps TRBD1 as D (7 bases). Germline CDR1 is MNHEY and CDR2 is SMNVEV (reference sequence). The CDR3 sequence is 14 residues long. V lost 9 bases and J 0 bases, leaving 13 bases between the germline ends.

In its sample, this clone was seen once. This chain uses TRBV12-5 with TRBJ2-7; 8 nucleotides match TRBD1. CDR3 length: 14 amino acids. Looked up from germline, CDR1 is LGHNT and CDR2 is FRNRAP. J lost 0 bases, V lost 5 bases, and 3 bases had no gene match. The CDR3 DNA follows: TGTGCTAGTGGTCCCGGGACAGGCTCCTACGAGCAGTACTTC. This encodes CASGPGTGSYEQYF.

The J gene is TRBJ1-2, the V gene TRBV5-1, with D unresolved. With 2 bases removed from V and 3 bases from J, the gap between germline ends came to 11 bases. The CDR3 has 14 residues. The germline V gene encodes CDR1 SGHRS and CDR2 YFSETQ. CDR3 residues: CASSFGQVDYGYTF. The CDR3 DNA follows: TGCGCCAGCAGCTTCGGTCAGGTAGACTATGGCTACACCTTC. Complete variable domain (other parts from reference TRBV5-1 and TRBJ1-2): KAGVTQTPRYLIKTRGQQVTLSCSPISGHRSVSWYQQTPGQGLQFLFEYFSETQRNKGNFPGRFSGRQFSNSRSEMNVSTLELGDSALYLCASSFGQVDYGYTFGSGTRLTVV.

DNA of the CDR3: TGTGCCAGCAGTTCTTACAGGACGAACACTGAAGCTTTCTTT. This translates into CASSSYRTNTEAFF. The V call is TRBV27, the J call TRBJ1-1; a possible D gene is TRBD1 (5 bases). Looked up from germline, CDR1 is MNHEY and CDR2 is SMNVEV (reference sequence). The length of the CDR3 is 14 residues. Trimming stripped 4 bases from V and 1 base from J, with 10 bases between.

The chain links TRBV6-5 to TRBJ1-1; possible D gene TRBD1, 5 bases. The germline V gene encodes CDR1 MNHEY and CDR2 SVGAGI. The CDR3 has 16 amino acids. V dropped 0 bases and J dropped 6 bases, with 17 bases sitting between them. The CDR3 sequence: CASSYSTRGNGAEAFF. The CDR3 DNA is TGTGCCAGCAGTTACTCAACACGGGGGAATGGCGCTGAAGCTTTCTTT.

The genes are TRBV7-8 and TRBJ2-7; D not certain. V dropped 0 bases and J dropped 6 bases, with 9 bases sitting between them. The CDR3 totals 13 residues. The germline V gene has CDR1 SGHVS and CDR2 FQNEAQ. The CDR3 DNA reads TGTGCCAGCAGCTTAGCCTACTACCCCGAGCAGTACTTC. Amino acids: CASSLAYYPEQYF.

This chain joins TRBV18 and TRBJ2-7, with D possibly TRBD2 on 5 matching bases. V was clipped by 2 bases and J by 3 bases, with 11 bases between them. Germline V lookup: CDR1 KGHSH, CDR2 LQKENI. The CDR3 runs to 14 residues. Here the CDR3 reads CASSPDTEGYEQYF. The CDR3 DNA reads TGTGCCAGCTCACCAGATACTGAGGGCTACGAGCAGTACTTC.

V is TRBV5-1 and J is TRBJ1-2, with 11 bases matching TRBD1. Germline V gene data show CDR1 as SGHRS and CDR2 as YFSETQ. The CDR3 loop spans 15 amino acids. With V trimmed by 0 bases and J by 4 bases, 2 bases remained unmatched. CDR3 region: CASSLDGTGGYGYTF. CDR3 coding DNA: TGCGCCAGCAGCTTGGATGGGACAGGGGGCTATGGCTACACCTTC.

The genes are TRBV18 and TRBJ2-3; no reliable D call. V was cut by 3 bases and J by 0 bases, with 7 bases left in between. The CDR3 totals 14 residues. Germline assignment: CDR1 KGHSH and CDR2 LQKENI. The CDR3 region is CASSPAQSTDTQYF. The CDR3 nucleotides read TGTGCCAGCTCACCGGCACAGAGCACAGATACGCAGTATTTT.

The CDR3 protein is CATSRDGETSGRFGELFF. The CDR3 region has the DNA TGTGCCACCAGCAGAGATGGGGAAACTAGCGGGAGGTTCGGGGAGCTGTTTTTT. The rearrangement uses TRBV15 and TRBJ2-2; 12 bases align to TRBD2. There are 18 residues in the CDR3. The V segment lost 0 bases and the J segment 7 bases; nucleotides outside the gene matches: 9. Germline V gene lookup returns CDR1 LNHNV and CDR2 YYDKDF (reference sequence).

The rearrangement uses TRBV27 and TRBJ2-5, with D possibly TRBD2 on 5 matching bases. V lost 2 bases and J 2 bases, leaving 15 bases between the germline ends. The CDR3 runs to 16 residues. The V gene's germline CDR1 is MNHEY and CDR2 SMNVEV (reference sequence). This chain's CDR3 is CASSLIPDTRQETQYF. CDR3 DNA sequence: TGTGCCAGCAGTTTAATACCAGACACTAGGCAAGAGACCCAGTACTTC.